The next 20 T cell receptor beta chains were all read from a single sample in a study of T cell responses to AZD1222 COVID-19 vaccine. TCRdb's table, derived via immunoSEQ multiplex PCR, lists solely in-frame clones and lacks some. Of about 96,000 clones in the sample, approximately 90% are singletons; the top ten hold 1.6%. The sample was peripheral blood, taken on day 0 of AZD1222 vaccination. The receptors come from an adult in good health.

This chain connects TRBV6-1 to TRBJ2-1; 9 bases align to TRBD1. This CDR3 has 15 amino acids. CDR1 and CDR2 (germline): MNHNS, SASEGT. Trimming at V came to 2 bases and at J to 8 bases, leaving 7 bases not matched to a gene. The CDR3 loop reads CASSETGQGPDEQFF. The CDR3 region has the DNA TGTGCCAGCAGTGAAACCGGACAGGGGCCGGATGAGCAGTTCTTC.

The chain's CDR3 is CASSPGTENSPLHF. The CDR3 nucleotides are TGTGCCAGCAGCCCGGGGACGGAAAATTCACCCCTCCACTTT. The chain couples TRBV5-8 to TRBJ1-6; D perhaps matches TRBD1 (5 bases). Between the trimmed V and J ends, which lost 4 bases and 7 bases, there was a span of 12 bases. CDR1 and CDR2 (germline): SGHTS, YDEGEE. The CDR3 has 14 residues.

The CDR3 DNA follows: TGTGCCATCAGTGAGTCGAGGGCAGTTGAAGCTTTCTTT. It specifies CAISESRAVEAFF. The chain combines TRBV10-3 with TRBJ1-1; D is uncertain. The germline CDR1 and CDR2 sequences are ENHRY and SYGVKD. V was cut by 0 bases and J by 7 bases, with 9 bases left in between. The CDR3 runs to 13 residues.

The chain carries TRBV28 and TRBJ1-2; maybe TRBD1 (6 bases). Per germline, CDR1 MDHEN and CDR2 SYDVKM. Trimming took off 7 bases at V and 4 bases at J, with 10 bases between the two ends. CDR3 length: 12 amino acids. CDR3 sequence (DNA): TGTGCCAGCAACACGGGGGCCTATGGCTACACCTTC. Its translation: CASNTGAYGYTF.

This clone was seen just once. V is TRBV28 and J is TRBJ1-2; D not resolved. With 2 bases removed from V and 2 bases from J, the gap between germline ends came to 9 bases. CDR3 length equals 14 residues. CDR1 and CDR2 from the germline V gene are MDHEN and SYDVKM. CDR3 sequence: CASSLSRQNYGYTF. DNA for the CDR3: TGTGCCAGCAGTTTAAGCCGGCAGAACTATGGCTACACCTTC.

This chain connects TRBV5-4 to TRBJ2-7; a weak D match, TRBD2 (6 bases). Germline CDR1 reads SGHNT; CDR2 reads YYREEE (reference sequence). V lost 0 bases and J lost 6, with 10 bases in between. The length of the CDR3 is 13 residues. CDR3 bases: TGTGCCAGCAGCTTGGACGGGGGTCGCGAGCAGTACTTC. Protein product: CASSLDGGREQYF.

V and J are TRBV2 and TRBJ1-3; D is undetermined. Germline assignment: CDR1 SNHLY and CDR2 FYNNEI. Trimming removed 0 bases from V and 3 bases from J, with 12 bases in between. This CDR3 region has 16 residues. CDR3 in DNA: TGTGCCAGCAGTGAAGCGCTTCTACAGTTTGGAAACACCATATATTTT. This translates into CASSEALLQFGNTIYF.

This sequence joins TRBV19 and TRBJ1-1; D may be TRBD1 (5 bases). V lost 5 bases and J 6 bases, leaving 16 bases between the germline ends. Germline CDR1 LNHDA, CDR2 SQIVND (reference sequence). This CDR3 comprises 14 residues. The DNA of the CDR3 is TGTGCCAGTAGTGCATGGGACGGATCGTCTGAAGCTTTCTTT. Amino acids: CASSAWDGSSEAFF.

V gene TRBV6-5 combines with J gene TRBJ2-3; no clear D. This CDR3 contains 13 residues. The V gene's germline CDR1 is MNHEY and CDR2 SVGAGI. Trimming cost V 2 bases and J 0 bases, with 3 bases left between them. CDR3 protein: CASSYASTDTQYF. The CDR3 bases are TGTGCCAGCAGTTACGCGAGCACAGATACGCAGTATTTT.

The rearrangement uses TRBV7-2 and TRBJ1-3, with unresolved D. This CDR3 comprises 15 residues. Per germline, CDR1 SGHTA and CDR2 FQGNSA. Trimming shortened V by 1 base and J by 2 bases, and 9 bases separated the two germline ends. CDR3 sequence: CASSLDSGAGNTIYF. CDR3 nucleotide sequence: TGTGCCAGCAGCTTAGATTCAGGAGCTGGAAACACCATATATTTT.

This chain uses TRBV10-3 with TRBJ2-3; possibly TRBD1 for D (6 bases). The germline gives CDR1 ENHRY, CDR2 SYGVKD. The CDR3 is 13 amino acids. Trimming left V 10 bases short and J 2 bases short, with 13 bases between. Here the CDR3 reads CASLGQNTDTQYF. The DNA of the CDR3 is TGTGCCAGCTTGGGACAAAACACAGATACGCAGTATTTT.

The J gene is TRBJ2-1, the V gene TRBV27, with D possibly being TRBD1 or TRBD2 (5 bases each). Trimming cost V 6 bases and J 7 bases, with 19 bases left between them. Germline values: CDR1 MNHEY, CDR2 SMNVEV (reference sequence). This CDR3 region has 15 residues. The CDR3 region is CASSTFTGAANEQFF. CDR3 DNA: TGTGCCAGCAGCACTTTCACCGGGGCCGCAAATGAGCAGTTCTTC.

The chain employs TRBV2 and TRBJ2-1; perhaps TRBD2 as D (6 bases). V dropped 7 bases and J dropped 1 base, with 17 bases sitting between them. CDR3 length: 16 residues. From germline, CDR1 is SNHLY and CDR2 FYNNEI. The CDR3 nucleotides are TGTGCCAGCACTCCGGGGTTTCTAGCGTCCTACAATGAGCAGTTCTTC. This codes for CASTPGFLASYNEQFF.

This chain connects TRBV5-1 to TRBJ1-1; D is uncertain. Trimming took 0 bases from V and 5 from J, leaving 11 bases between them. Germline values: CDR1 SGHRS, CDR2 YFSETQ. This CDR3 has 14 amino acids. The CDR3 sequence is CASSLAAVTTEAFF. CDR3 in DNA: TGCGCCAGCAGCTTGGCCGCGGTTACGACTGAAGCTTTCTTT.

The chain combines TRBV7-8 with TRBJ2-2; 8 bases line up with TRBD2. V lost 5 bases and J lost 3; bases outside the gene matches: 5. Germline V gives CDR1 SGHVS, CDR2 FQNEAQ. The CDR3 is 15 residues long. The CDR3 is CASSLGTSDTGELFF. CDR3 bases: TGTGCCAGCAGCCTGGGGACTAGTGACACCGGGGAGCTGTTTTTT.

The chain is built from TRBV5-1 and TRBJ1-1, with 9 bases aligning to TRBD1. Germline CDR1 and CDR2: SGHRS and YFSETQ. V was pared by 3 bases and J by 4 bases, with 7 bases of the junction left unmatched. This CDR3 contains 15 residues. DNA for the CDR3: TGCGCCAGCAGCTCGGACAGGGGAGGCCTCACTGAAGCTTTCTTT. It codes for CASSSDRGGLTEAFF.

Remarks on this clone: Other DNA sequences of this sample code for an identical CDR3. CDR3: CASSTPGYSNQPQHF. Written as DNA, the CDR3 is TGTGCCAGTAGTACCCCAGGGTATAGCAATCAGCCCCAGCATTTT. The V call is TRBV19, the J call TRBJ1-5; D possibly corresponds to TRBD1 (5 bases). Trimming took 4 bases from V and 0 from J, leaving 10 bases between them. The CDR3 is made up of 15 amino acids. Germline CDR1 is LNHDA and CDR2 is SQIVND (reference sequence).

J is TRBJ1-2 and V is TRBV19; 7 nucleotides match TRBD1. J lost 6 bases, V lost 4 bases, and 11 bases had no gene match. Germline assignment: CDR1 LNHDA and CDR2 SQIVND (reference sequence). The CDR3 loop spans 15 amino acids. The chain's CDR3 is CASSTTTGLSHGYTF. CDR3 nucleotide sequence: TGTGCCAGTAGTACTACGACAGGGTTATCCCATGGCTACACCTTC. Together with reference TRBV19 and TRBJ1-2, the CDR3 gives the full variable domain: DGGITQSPKYLFRKEGQNVTLSCEQNLNHDAMYWYRQDPGQGLRLIYYSQIVNDFQKGDIAEGYSVSREKKESFPLTVTSAQKNPTAFYLCASSTTTGLSHGYTFGSGTRLTVV.

The rearrangement joins TRBV6-5 to TRBJ1-1; D is unclear. There are 16 residues in the CDR3. The germline V gene has CDR1 MNHEY and CDR2 SVGAGI. Trimming pared 2 bases from V and 0 bases from J, leaving 13 bases between. CDR3 DNA: TGTGCCAGCAGTTACGGCTCGGGAGCTCTGAACACTGAAGCTTTCTTT. Protein product: CASSYGSGALNTEAFF.

This clone was observed once. The gene calls are TRBV19 and TRBJ2-2; the match to TRBD1 covers 8 bases. Germline CDR1 LNHDA, CDR2 SQIVND (reference sequence). The length of the CDR3 is 13 residues. With 6 bases clipped from V and 5 bases from J, the junction kept 2 bases outside the gene matches. CDR3 DNA sequence: TGTGCCAGTAGGTGGGACAGGACCGGGGAGCTGTTTTTT. It is translated as CASRWDRTGELFF.